This entry is about one T cell receptor beta chain. CDR3 size: 15 residues. Trimming left V 4 bases short and J 6 bases short, with 15 bases between. Germline CDR1 reads MNHEY; CDR2 reads SVGAGI. Reverse transcribed after extraction, RNA yielded cDNA as the sequencing template. Sequenced by immunoSEQ multiplex PCR; TCRdb stores in-frame clones only, minus some. The sample shows roughly 150,000 clones, approximately 60% of them seen only once. This entry belongs to a study of CD8+ T cells in alopecia areata. The clonotype was recovered from a human donor in good health. The sequenced material came from CD8+ T cells sorted from blood. This chain connects TRBV6-5 to TRBJ2-2; possibly TRBD2 for D (6 bases). The chain's CDR3 is CASSFGGGGAGELFF. DNA for the CDR3: TGTGCCAGCAGTTTTGGGGGAGGAGGGGCCGGGGAGCTGTTTTTT.